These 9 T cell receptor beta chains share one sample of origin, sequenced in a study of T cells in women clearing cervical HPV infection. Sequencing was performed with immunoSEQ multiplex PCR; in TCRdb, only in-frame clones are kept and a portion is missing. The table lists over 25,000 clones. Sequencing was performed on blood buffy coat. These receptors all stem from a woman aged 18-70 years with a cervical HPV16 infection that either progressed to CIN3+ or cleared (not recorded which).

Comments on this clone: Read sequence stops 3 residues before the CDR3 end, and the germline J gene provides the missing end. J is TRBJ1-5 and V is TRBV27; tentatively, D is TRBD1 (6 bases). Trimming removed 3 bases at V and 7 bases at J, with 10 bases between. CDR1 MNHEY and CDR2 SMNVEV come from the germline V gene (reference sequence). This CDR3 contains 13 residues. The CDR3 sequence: CASSLERGQPQHF. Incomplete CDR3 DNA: TGTGCCAGCAGTTTGGAGAGGGGGCAGCCC.

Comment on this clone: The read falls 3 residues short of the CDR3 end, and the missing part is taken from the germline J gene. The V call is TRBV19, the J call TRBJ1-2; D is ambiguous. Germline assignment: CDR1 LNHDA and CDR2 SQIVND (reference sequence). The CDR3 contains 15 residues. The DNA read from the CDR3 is TGTGCCAGTAGTATTACTAGCGGGAGTTCGTACGAC. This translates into CASSITSGSSYD. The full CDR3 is CASSITSGSSYDYTF.

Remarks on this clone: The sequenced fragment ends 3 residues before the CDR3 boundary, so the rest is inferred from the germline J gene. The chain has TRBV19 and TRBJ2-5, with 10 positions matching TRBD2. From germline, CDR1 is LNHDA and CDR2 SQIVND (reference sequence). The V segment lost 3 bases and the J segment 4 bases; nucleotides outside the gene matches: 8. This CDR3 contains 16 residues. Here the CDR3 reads CASSMALAGIVETQYF. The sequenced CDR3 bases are TGTGCCAGTAGTATGGCACTAGCGGGAATCGTAGAGACC.

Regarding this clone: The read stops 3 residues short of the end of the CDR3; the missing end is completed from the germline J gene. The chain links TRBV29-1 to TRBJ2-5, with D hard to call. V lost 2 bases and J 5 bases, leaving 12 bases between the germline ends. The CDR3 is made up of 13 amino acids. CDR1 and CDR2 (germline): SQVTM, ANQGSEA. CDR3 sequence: CSVETGQVETQYF. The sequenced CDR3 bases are TGCAGCGTTGAAACTGGTCAGGTTGAGACC. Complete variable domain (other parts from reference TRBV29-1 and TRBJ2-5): SAVISQKPSRDICQRGTSLTIQCQVDSQVTMMFWYRQQPGQSLTLIATANQGSEATYESGFVIDKFPISRPNLTFSTLTVSNMSPEDSSIYLCSVETGQVETQYFGPGTRLLVL.

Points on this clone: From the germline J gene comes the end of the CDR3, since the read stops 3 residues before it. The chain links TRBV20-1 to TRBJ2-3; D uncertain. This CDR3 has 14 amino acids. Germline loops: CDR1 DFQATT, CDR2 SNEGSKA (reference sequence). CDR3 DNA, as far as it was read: TGCAGTGCTAGCGGCAGGCCCCTCGAAGAGACG. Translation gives CSASGRPLEET. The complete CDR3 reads CSASGRPLEETQYF.

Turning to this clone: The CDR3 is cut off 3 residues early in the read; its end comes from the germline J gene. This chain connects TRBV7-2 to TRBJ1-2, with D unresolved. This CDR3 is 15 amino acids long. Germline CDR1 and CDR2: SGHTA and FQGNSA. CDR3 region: CASSSTSGRVVDYTF. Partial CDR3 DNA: TGTGCCAGCAGCTCGACTAGCGGGAGGGTGGTTGAC.

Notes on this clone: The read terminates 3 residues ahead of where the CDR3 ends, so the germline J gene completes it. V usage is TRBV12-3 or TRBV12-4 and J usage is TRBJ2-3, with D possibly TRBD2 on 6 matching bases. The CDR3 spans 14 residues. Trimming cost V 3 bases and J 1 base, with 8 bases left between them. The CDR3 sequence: CASSFGGGTDTQYF. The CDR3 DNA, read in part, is TGTGCCAGCAGTTTTGGAGGGGGCACAGATACG.

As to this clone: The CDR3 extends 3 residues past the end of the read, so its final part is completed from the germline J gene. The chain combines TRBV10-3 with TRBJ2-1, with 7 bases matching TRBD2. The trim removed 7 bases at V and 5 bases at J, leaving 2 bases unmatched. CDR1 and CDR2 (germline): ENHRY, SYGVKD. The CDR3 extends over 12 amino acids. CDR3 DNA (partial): TGTGCCATCACCGGACTAGACAATGAG. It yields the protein CAITGLDNE. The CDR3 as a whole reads CAITGLDNEQFF.

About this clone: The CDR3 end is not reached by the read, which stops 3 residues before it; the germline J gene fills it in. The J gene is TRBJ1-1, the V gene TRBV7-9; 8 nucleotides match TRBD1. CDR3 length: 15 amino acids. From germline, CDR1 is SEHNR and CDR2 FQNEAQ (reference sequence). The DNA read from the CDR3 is TGTGCCAGCAGCCAAGACAGGGGCCTCCTGGGGGAG. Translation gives CASSQDRGLLGE. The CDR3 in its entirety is CASSQDRGLLGEAFF.